This T cell receptor beta chain was sequenced during a study of T-cell reconstitution after alpha-beta-depleted transplantation in children. General study points: Several hundred rapidly expanded clones from non-depleted graft cells reportedly supplied alpha-beta T cells about two months post-transplant. Newly generated T cells supplied most T-cell counts and diversity one year post-transplant. Surviving recipient T cells and intrathymic progenitors accounted for some patients' high TCRbeta diversity at day 60.

Preparing the TCRbeta library involved the use of unique molecular identifiers. TCRdb recomputed calls from the PCR reads with MiXCR, one row per CDR3 protein. The sample carries around 450,000 distinct CDR3 sequences, over 40% recorded once. This CDR3 comprises 14 residues. V was clipped by 2 bases and J by 5 bases; unmatched bases: 5. Per the germline V gene, CDR1 is SGHKS and CDR2 is YYEKEE (reference sequence). This clonotype came up once. Its antigen is not identified. V is TRBV5-5 and J is TRBJ2-3; 7 nucleotides line up with TRBD1. The clonotype originates from a girl aged 2 to 10 with aplastic anemia, due to receive a stem cell transplant. Sequences were derived from PBMCs, sampled before TCRalphabeta/CD19-depleted stem cell transplant. CDR3 protein: CASSFRQGGDTQYF. In nucleotides, the CDR3 is TGTGCCAGCAGCTTTAGACAGGGCGGAGATACGCAGTATTTT. The entire variable domain, with the rest obtained from reference TRBV5-5 and TRBJ2-3, is as follows: DAGVTQSPTHLIKTRGQQVTLRCSPISGHKSVSWYQQVLGQGPQFIFQYYEKEERGRGNFPDRFSARQFPNYSSELNVNALLLGDSALYLCASSFRQGGDTQYFGPGTRLTVL.